The clone carrying this T cell receptor beta chain occurred a few times. The antigen remains undetermined. This entry is derived from a study of T-cell reconstitution after alpha-beta-depleted transplantation in children. During its preparation, the TCRbeta library received unique molecular identifiers. TCRdb re-derived calls from the PCR reads in MiXCR, one entry per CDR3 protein. The table has around 130,000 distinct CDR3 sequences, 8.5% to 10% seen once. V lost 3 bases and J 2 bases, leaving 12 bases between the germline ends. CDR3 length equals 14 residues. Germline V CDR1 and CDR2: DFQATT, SNEGSKA (reference sequence). Whole-study findings and limits: Most T-cell counts and diversity one year after the transplant came from T cells that were newly produced.

This receptor was obtained from a girl less than two years old who had a stem cell transplant for combined immunodeficiency, so the T cells may come from the graft donor. Sequenced here: PBMCs, mostly from graft donor cells, sampled 180 days after TCRalphabeta/CD19-depleted stem cell transplant. The V gene is TRBV20-1, the J gene TRBJ2-3, with unresolved D. The CDR3 protein is CSARARRYTDTQYF. As DNA, the CDR3 is TGCAGTGCTAGGGCAAGGCGATACACAGATACGCAGTATTTT.